The T cell receptor beta chain described here comes from a study of OX40 agonist ivuxolimab in advanced cancers. Study-level background: The costimulatory receptor OX40 (CD134) was targeted by ivuxolimab, a fully human IgG2 agonistic monoclonal antibody. Intravenous ivuxolimab was administered to patients every 2 weeks at six dose levels: 0.01, 0.1, 0.3, 1.5, 3 and 10 mg/kg. Of the 52 patients in dose escalation, about 20 had hepatocellular carcinoma, approximately 15 had melanoma, 9 had renal cell carcinoma and 9 had head and neck cancer. A male proportion of roughly 80% and a mean age of approximately 55 years, ranging from 23 to 79, were recorded for the dose-escalation cohort. Patients were allowed to have had prior anti-PD-1, anti-PD-L1 or anti-CTLA-4 therapy, and 40% of the dose-escalation patients had been treated with checkpoint inhibitors. Three dose-escalation patients achieved partial responses, one with hepatocellular carcinoma and two with cutaneous melanoma. The purpose of peripheral TCRbeta sequencing was to test whether ivuxolimab changed TCR sequence diversity and led to clonal T-cell expansion. The paper covers the monotherapy dose-escalation part of the phase I ivuxolimab trial, which included N ≈ 50 patients. Beyond this particular receptor, the publication reports: The antigen specificity of the clonally expanded peripheral T cells was not determined. Low levels of normalized T-cell clonal expansion were also shown by some nonresponding patients. Clonal expansion of both CD4+ and CD8+ blood T cells was observed from baseline to week 6 at doses 0.1 to 3.0 mg/kg. On average, CD8+ T cells showed more expanded clones than CD4+ T cells after ivuxolimab. In the 0.1-3.0 mg/kg groups, partial responders had among the lowest normalized peripheral clonal expansion, particularly in CD8+ T cells.

Genomic DNA was extracted from sorted cells for sequencing of the TCRbeta CDR3 region. The immunoSEQ Assay was used for sequencing of TCRbeta CDR3 regions. TCRdb mirrors the immuneACCESS table, restricted to in-frame sequences. Some clones are absent from its copies; in checked studies, under half trace to an unresolved V gene, and the reason for the others is unknown. The sample has 80,000 or so clones on record, approximately 85% of them singletons. Of the sample, roughly 25% is held by the ten largest clones. As concerns this clone: The target of this receptor is not known. Nothing much larger sits one base from this clone, and base qualities are not available.

Patients with a history of autoimmune disease or receiving systemic immunosuppression were excluded from the trial. In every dose cohort, peripheral blood was drawn for TCR sequencing at baseline, cycle 4 day 1, and cycle 7 day 1. Samples were obtained from an open-label, multicenter, first-in-human phase I dose-escalation trial of ivuxolimab. Adults with locally advanced or metastatic melanoma, renal cell, hepatocellular, or head and neck squamous cell carcinoma were enrolled in the trial. CD4+ and CD8+ T cells were sorted separately from peripheral blood before TCR sequencing. Here V drops 4 bases and J drops 2 bases, and the junction holds 2 bases not matched to any gene. Taken from the germline V gene (reference sequence), the CDR1 and CDR2 loops are SGHNT and YYREEE. The CDR3 spans 14 residues, from the cysteine through the phenylalanine. Of the read, only the CDR3 DNA is kept; its 42 bases are in frame from base 1.

Rearrangement joined TRBV5-4 to TRBJ2-2; 7 nucleotides in the junction match TRBD1. The TCR was taken from an adult with an advanced solid tumor such as melanoma, head and neck, liver or kidney cancer. Specimen: CD4+ or CD8+ T cells sorted from blood, collected in a trial of the OX40 agonist ivuxolimab. The nucleotides are TGTGCCAGCAGCCGGGACAGAAACACCGGGGAGCTGTTTTTT. It encodes CASSRDRNTGELFF.